The source of this TCR beta chain is a study of T-cell memory formation after mild COVID-19. General study points: The CD4+ clones that contracted clustered mainly within CM and EM, and the CD8+ clones concentrated in EMRA.

Researchers used 5'RACE with constant-segment primers to make TCR alpha and TCR beta cDNA libraries that carry sample barcodes and UMIs. TCRdb reanalysed the 5' RACE reads using MiXCR and keeps one entry per CDR3 protein. The table has roughly 610,000 distinct CDR3 sequences, around 16% seen once. CDR3 length: 15 amino acids. Trimming at V came to 3 bases and at J to 6 bases, leaving 6 bases not matched to a gene. Germline CDR1 is LGHDT and CDR2 is YNNKEL (reference sequence). In its sample, this clonotype was seen a few times. Its antigen is not known. The TCR was taken from an adult woman who had mild COVID-19 (a few samples of this study predate the infection). Cell type and time point are not known. The chain links TRBV3-1 to TRBJ2-1; TRBD1 aligns across 9 bases. Source material: PBMCs or a T cell subset sorted from them (not recorded which). The CDR3 sequence is CASSHWTGVFNEQFF. The CDR3, as DNA: TGTGCCAGCAGCCATTGGACAGGGGTTTTCAATGAGCAGTTCTTC.